This is a list of T cell receptor beta chains from one sample in a study of T cell responses to AZD1222 COVID-19 vaccine. Here immunoSEQ multiplex PCR was the method, and the copy in TCRdb shows in-frame clones only, minus some. In the table there are 150,000 to 180,000 clones, roughly nine tenths of which are singletons. The starting material was peripheral blood, obtained on day 0 of MenACWY control vaccination. These receptor sequences come from an adult in good health. The CDR3 runs from the conserved cysteine through the conserved F or W. A D gene is named only where the DNA matches it firmly. Clone size, where shown, is once, few, many, or a class for clones that have expanded.

length	V	D	J	size	CDR3	DNA
12	TRBV11-1	.	TRBJ2-7	.	CASSYFQNEQYF	TGTGCCAGCAGCTATTTCCAGAACGAGCAGTACTTC
15	TRBV6-6	.	TRBJ2-7	.	CASSYWGGGGYEQYF	TGTGCCAGCAGTTATTGGGGCGGAGGGGGCTACGAGCAGTACTTC
16	TRBV6-6	.	TRBJ1-5	.	CASSSNLQGFNQPQHF	TGTGCCAGCAGTTCAAATTTACAGGGTTTCAATCAGCCCCAGCATTTT
15	TRBV28	.	TRBJ1-1	few	CASSLSAGIRGEAFF	TGTGCCAGCAGTTTATCAGCAGGGATTAGAGGTGAAGCTTTCTTT
17	TRBV24-1	.	TRBJ2-1	.	CATSDSHFNRANNEQFF	TGTGCCACCAGTGATTCCCACTTTAACAGGGCTAACAATGAGCAGTTCTTC
18	TRBV11-3	TRBD2	TRBJ2-7	.	CASAREREGLLGTYEQYF	TGTGCCAGCGCTCGGGAGCGGGAGGGCCTCTTGGGGACCTACGAGCAGTACTTC
11	TRBV5-8	.	TRBJ2-3	.	CASSLLAMQYF	TGTGCCAGCAGTCTGCTAGCGATGCAGTATTTT
13	TRBV12-3/TRBV12-4	.	TRBJ2-3	.	CASSLAEVDTQYF	TGTGCCAGCAGTTTAGCGGAGGTAGATACGCAGTATTTT
17	TRBV7-9	.	TRBJ1-1	.	CASSLGVPGLMNTEAFF	TGTGCCAGCAGCTTAGGAGTCCCGGGCTTAATGAACACTGAAGCTTTCTTT
13	TRBV5-1	.	TRBJ2-2	.	CASSLEGNGELFF	TGCGCCAGCAGCTTGGAAGGTAACGGGGAGCTGTTTTTT
17	TRBV11-3	TRBD2	TRBJ2-1	.	CASSARAAGGPYNEQFF	TGTGCCAGCAGCGCACGAGCAGCGGGGGGCCCCTACAATGAGCAGTTCTTC
14	TRBV25-1	TRBD1	TRBJ1-1	.	CASSEETGGFAAFF	TGTGCCAGCAGTGAAGAAACAGGGGGCTTTGCAGCTTTCTTT
13	TRBV18	.	TRBJ1-5	.	CASSPDFSRAQHF	TGTGCCAGCTCACCAGACTTTAGCAGGGCCCAGCATTTT
17	TRBV6-4	.	TRBJ1-4	.	CASSDREWGGKNEKLFF	TGTGCCAGCAGTGACCGAGAATGGGGCGGGAAAAATGAAAAACTGTTTTTT
16	TRBV19	TRBD2	TRBJ2-3	.	CASRGTSGSFPDTQYF	TGTGCCAGTAGGGGGACTAGCGGGAGTTTCCCGGATACGCAGTATTTT
15	TRBV5-4	.	TRBJ1-1	.	CASTPQGRPNTEAFF	TGTGCCAGCACCCCGCAGGGGCGTCCGAACACTGAAGCTTTCTTT
15	TRBV19	.	TRBJ1-4	.	CASSGDGNSNEKLFF	TGTGCCAGTAGTGGGGATGGTAATTCGAATGAAAAACTGTTTTTT
14	TRBV7-9	TRBD1	TRBJ1-4	.	CASSSGTENEKLFF	TGTGCCAGCAGCTCTGGGACAGAGAATGAAAAACTGTTTTTT
16	TRBV4-1	.	TRBJ1-4	.	CASSYDYTGTNEKLFF	TGCGCCAGCAGCTACGATTATACAGGGACTAATGAAAAACTGTTTTTT
13	TRBV5-5	.	TRBJ2-6	.	CASSSPESSVLTF	TGTGCCAGCAGCTCCCCGGAAAGTTCCGTCCTGACTTTC
15	TRBV9	TRBD1	TRBJ1-5	.	CASSVGQGNNQPQHF	TGTGCCAGCAGCGTCGGACAGGGGAACAATCAGCCCCAGCATTTT
15	TRBV7-8	.	TRBJ2-3	once	CASSIPTGGTDTQYF	TGTGCCAGCAGCATTCCGACAGGAGGCACAGATACGCAGTATTTT
15	TRBV3-1/TRBV3-2	.	TRBJ2-2	.	CASSQGGARTGELFF	TGTGCCAGCAGCCAAGGGGGGGCGCGCACCGGGGAGCTGTTTTTT
18	TRBV28	.	TRBJ2-3	.	CASSLYEGVFSSTDTQYF	TGTGCCAGCAGTTTATATGAGGGGGTTTTTTCTAGCACAGATACGCAGTATTTT
12	TRBV10-2	.	TRBJ2-7	.	CASSKGSDEQYF	TGCGCCAGCAGTAAGGGTTCCGACGAGCAGTACTTC
13	TRBV25-1	.	TRBJ1-2	few	CASSESYKVGYTF	TGTGCCAGCAGTGAGTCATACAAGGTGGGCTACACCTTC
15	TRBV5-1	.	TRBJ2-5	.	CASSQGTGLQETQYF	TGCGCCAGCAGCCAGGGTACAGGTTTGCAAGAGACCCAGTACTTC
15	TRBV5-5	TRBD2	TRBJ2-3	.	CASSLASGGSDTQYF	TGTGCCAGCAGCTTGGCTAGCGGGGGATCAGATACGCAGTATTTT
14	TRBV3-1/TRBV3-2	.	TRBJ1-6	.	CASSLDRSRAPLHF	TGTGCCAGCAGCCTCGACAGGTCAAGGGCCCCCCTCCACTTT
14	TRBV5-1	.	TRBJ1-2	.	CASSSNPANYGYTF	TGCGCCAGCAGCTCTAACCCCGCTAACTATGGCTACACCTTC
17	TRBV21-1	.	TRBJ2-5	.	CASNPGQGTTSQETQYF	TGTGCCAGCAACCCGGGACAGGGGACAACCTCCCAAGAGACCCAGTACTTC
16	TRBV18	TRBD1	TRBJ1-4	few	CASSPLQTGRGEKLFF	TGTGCCAGCTCACCCCTTCAGACAGGGAGGGGTGAAAAACTGTTTTTT
14	TRBV24-1	.	TRBJ1-2	once	CATSGSQTDYGYTF	TGTGCCACCAGTGGGTCCCAGACGGACTATGGCTACACCTTC
13	TRBV7-2	.	TRBJ2-1	few	CASSGGSYNEQFF	TGTGCCAGCAGCGGGGGGTCCTACAATGAGCAGTTCTTC
15	TRBV25-1	.	TRBJ1-2	.	CASSDAGLGGLSRAF	TGTGCCAGCAGTGACGCGGGGTTGGGGGGCCTGTCGCGTGCCTTC
14	TRBV19	.	TRBJ2-7	.	CASSTPATSYEQYF	TGTGCCAGTAGTACCCCCGCCACTTCCTACGAGCAGTACTTC
15	TRBV7-9	.	TRBJ2-2	.	CASSLVSGSGGELFF	TGTGCCAGCAGCTTAGTATCCGGGAGCGGCGGGGAGCTGTTTTTT
17	TRBV4-1	.	TRBJ1-6	.	CASSQQASQGGNSPLHF	TGCGCCAGCAGCCAACAAGCAAGCCAGGGAGGTAATTCACCCCTCCACTTT
14	TRBV6-5	.	TRBJ2-4	.	CASRGELAKNIQYF	TGTGCCAGCCGCGGAGAACTAGCCAAAAACATTCAGTACTTC
16	TRBV9	.	TRBJ1-1	.	CASSGGALAGNTEAFF	TGTGCCAGCAGCGGGGGGGCGTTGGCAGGGAACACTGAAGCTTTCTTT
13	TRBV5-1	.	TRBJ1-1	.	CASSTETGFRAFF	TGCGCCAGCAGCACTGAGACGGGTTTCAGGGCTTTCTTT
14	TRBV2	.	TRBJ2-1	.	CASSQYRGHNEQFF	TGTGCCAGCAGCCAATACCGGGGCCACAATGAGCAGTTCTTC
13	TRBV27	.	TRBJ2-3	once	CASSLVVTDTQYF	TGTGCCAGCAGTTTGGTTGTGACAGATACGCAGTATTTT
14	TRBV6-1	.	TRBJ1-1	.	CASSEIGRVTEAFF	TGTGCCAGCAGTGAAATAGGGAGGGTCACTGAAGCTTTCTTT
13	TRBV29-1	.	TRBJ2-5	.	CSVEARGRETQYF	TGCAGCGTTGAGGCCAGGGGAAGAGAGACCCAGTACTTC
12	TRBV29-1	.	TRBJ1-1	.	CSVWGKGTEAFF	TGCAGCGTCTGGGGGAAGGGGACTGAAGCTTTCTTT
11	TRBV25-1	.	TRBJ2-1	.	CASAVYNEQFF	TGTGCCAGCGCAGTTTACAATGAGCAGTTCTTC
17	TRBV5-6	.	TRBJ1-3	once	CASSVGAGSSKGNTIYF	TGTGCCAGCAGCGTAGGGGCGGGCAGTTCGAAAGGAAACACCATATATTTT
15	TRBV19	TRBD1	TRBJ2-3	.	CASSRDSLNRDTQYF	TGTGCCAGTAGTCGGGACAGTCTAAATCGGGATACGCAGTATTTT
15	TRBV4-2	TRBD1	TRBJ1-2	.	CASSQDRQGAGGYTF	TGTGCCAGCAGCCAAGATAGGCAGGGGGCGGGCGGCTACACCTTC
14	TRBV6-5	.	TRBJ1-1	.	CASTPRGSNTEAFF	TGTGCCAGCACCCCTCGGGGGAGCAACACTGAAGCTTTCTTT
14	TRBV7-8	.	TRBJ2-7	once	CASSPGTFFYEQYF	TGTGCCAGCAGCCCTGGGACATTTTTCTACGAGCAGTACTTC